This T cell receptor beta chain was sequenced during a study of cytomegalovirus exposure and HLA in healthy donors. The wider study: Counted in an early data release were tens of millions of unique TCRs from HLA-typed donors.

Trimming removed 8 bases at V and 4 bases at J, with 12 bases between. Germline-derived CDR1 and CDR2 are SNHLY and FYNNEI. The CDR3 spans 13 residues. Both 60 Vbeta primers and 13 Jbeta primers went into the PCR. Generated by immunoSEQ multiplex PCR, the TCRdb table keeps only in-frame clones and is missing some. Of roughly 58,000 clones listed, approximately 83% are singletons. The material sequenced was PBMCs. The chain uses TRBV2 and TRBJ2-1; a possible D gene is TRBD2 (5 bases). The TCR was taken from a human donor in good health. In nucleotides, the CDR3 is TGTGCCAGCGACGGAGAGCGGTACAATGAGCAGTTCTTC. Amino acids: CASDGERYNEQFF.